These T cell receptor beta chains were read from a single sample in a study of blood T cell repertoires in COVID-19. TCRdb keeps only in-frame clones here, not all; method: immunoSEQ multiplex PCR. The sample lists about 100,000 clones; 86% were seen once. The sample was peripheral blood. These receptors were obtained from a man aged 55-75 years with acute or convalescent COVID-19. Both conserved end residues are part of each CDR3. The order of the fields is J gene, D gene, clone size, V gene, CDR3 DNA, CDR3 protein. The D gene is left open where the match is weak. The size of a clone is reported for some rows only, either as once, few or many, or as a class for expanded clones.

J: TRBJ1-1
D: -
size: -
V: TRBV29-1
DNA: TGCAGCGTTGGAGCGAACACTGAAGCTTTCTTT
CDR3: CSVGANTEAFF

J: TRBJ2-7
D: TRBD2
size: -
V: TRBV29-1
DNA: TGCAGCGTTGACAGCGGGGCCCCAGACGAGCAGTACTTC
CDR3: CSVDSGAPDEQYF

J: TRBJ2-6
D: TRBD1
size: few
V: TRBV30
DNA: TGTGCCTGGAGTGAGAGCCCCCGGGACAGACTTTCCTGGGCCAACGTCCTGACTTTC
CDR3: CAWSESPRDRLSWANVLTF

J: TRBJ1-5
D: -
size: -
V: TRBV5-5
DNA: TGTGCCAGCAGCTTGGGGCACAGTATCAATCAGCCCCAGCATTTT
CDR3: CASSLGHSINQPQHF

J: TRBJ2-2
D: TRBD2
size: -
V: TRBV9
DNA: TGTGCCAGCAGCGCGAGAGGACTAGCGGGAATAAAAGGGGAGCTGTTTTTT
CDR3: CASSARGLAGIKGELFF

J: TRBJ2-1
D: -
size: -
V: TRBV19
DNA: TGTGCCAGTAGTATGGCCGTGGGTCTAGCCAATGAGCAGTTCTTC
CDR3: CASSMAVGLANEQFF

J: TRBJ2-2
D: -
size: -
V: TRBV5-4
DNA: TGTGCCAGCAGCTCCAGACAGGGGAGGGCCGGGGAGCTGTTTTTT
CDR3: CASSSRQGRAGELFF

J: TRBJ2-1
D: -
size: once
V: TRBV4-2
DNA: TGTGCCAGCAGCCAAGGGGGCGGAAACTCCTACAATGAGCAGTTCTTC
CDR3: CASSQGGGNSYNEQFF

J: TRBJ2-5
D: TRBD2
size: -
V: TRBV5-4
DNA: TGTGCCAGCAGCTTGGATCAGTGGCTAGCGGGAGGCAGGGAGACCCAGTACTTC
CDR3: CASSLDQWLAGGRETQYF

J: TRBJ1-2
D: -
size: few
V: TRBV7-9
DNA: TGTGCCAGCAGCTTAGGACGGTTAGCCTATGGCTACACCTTC
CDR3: CASSLGRLAYGYTF

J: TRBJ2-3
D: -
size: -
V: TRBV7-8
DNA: TGTGCCAGCAGCCAGTACACCGATCAGGATACGCAGTATTTT
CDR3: CASSQYTDQDTQYF

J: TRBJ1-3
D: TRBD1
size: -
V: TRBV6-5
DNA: TGTGCCAGCAGGGGACAGGGAGACTCTGGAAACACCATATATTTT
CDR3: CASRGQGDSGNTIYF

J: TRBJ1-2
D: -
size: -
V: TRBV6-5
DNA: TGTGCCAGCAGGGAGGGGCAAGCTAACTATGGCTACACCTTC
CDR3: CASREGQANYGYTF

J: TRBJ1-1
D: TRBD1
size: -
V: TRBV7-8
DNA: TGTGCCAGCAGCTTAAGACAGGGGGTCACTGAAGCTTTCTTT
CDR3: CASSLRQGVTEAFF

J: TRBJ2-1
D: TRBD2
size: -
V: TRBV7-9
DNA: TGTGCCAGCAGCTCCCGGGGGAGCGGGAGCTCCCATGAGCAGTTCTTC
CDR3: CASSSRGSGSSHEQFF

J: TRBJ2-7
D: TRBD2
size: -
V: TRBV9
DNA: TGTGCCAGCAGCGTAGTTCCTAGCGGGGCCTACGAGCAGTACTTC
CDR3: CASSVVPSGAYEQYF

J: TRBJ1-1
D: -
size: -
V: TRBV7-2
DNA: TGTGCCAGCAGCTTAGGAGACAGGTTAGGCACTGAAGCTTTCTTT
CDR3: CASSLGDRLGTEAFF

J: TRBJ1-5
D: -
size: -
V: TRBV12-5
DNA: TGTGCTAGTGGTTTTAGGGCGGGTCAGCCCCAGCATTTT
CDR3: CASGFRAGQPQHF

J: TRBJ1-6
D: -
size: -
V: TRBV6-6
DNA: TGTGCCAGCAGTTACTCGAGCTGGGGCGGGGATTCACCCCTCCACTTT
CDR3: CASSYSSWGGDSPLHF

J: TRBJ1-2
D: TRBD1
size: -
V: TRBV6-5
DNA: TGTGCCAGCACGACAGGGGCGATGATCTATGGCTACACCTTC
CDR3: CASTTGAMIYGYTF

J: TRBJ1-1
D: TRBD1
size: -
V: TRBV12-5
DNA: TGTGCTAGTGGTTTGGGGAGGGGACAGCGTCTCACTGAAGCTTTCTTT
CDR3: CASGLGRGQRLTEAFF

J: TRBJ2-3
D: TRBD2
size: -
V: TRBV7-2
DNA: TGTGCCAGCAGCATCAGGACTAGCGGGGGTGCAGATACGCAGTATTTT
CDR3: CASSIRTSGGADTQYF

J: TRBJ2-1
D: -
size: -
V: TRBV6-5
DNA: TGTGCCAGCAGTTACTCGTCCGGGGTGGGTTACAATGAGCAGTTCTTC
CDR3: CASSYSSGVGYNEQFF

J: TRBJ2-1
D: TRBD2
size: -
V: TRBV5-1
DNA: TGCGCCAGCTCTAGCGGGAGTCTGAATGAGCAGTTCTTC
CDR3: CASSSGSLNEQFF

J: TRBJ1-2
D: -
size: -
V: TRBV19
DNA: TGTGCCAGTAGTATCGTCAGTAACTATGGCTACACCTTC
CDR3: CASSIVSNYGYTF

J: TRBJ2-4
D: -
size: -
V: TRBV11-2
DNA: TGTGCCAGCAGCTTACTGAGACTTGACATTCAGTACTTC
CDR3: CASSLLRLDIQYF

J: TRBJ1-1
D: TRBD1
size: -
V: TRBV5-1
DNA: TGCGCCAGCAGCCCGGGACAGGGCGCTATGAACACTGAAGCTTTCTTT
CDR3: CASSPGQGAMNTEAFF

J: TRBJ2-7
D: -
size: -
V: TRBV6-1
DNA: TGTGCCAGCAGGGGACATGCTGAAAGTACCTACGAGCAGTACTTC
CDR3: CASRGHAESTYEQYF

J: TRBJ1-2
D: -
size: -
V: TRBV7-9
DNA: TGTGCCAGCAGCTCGAACAACCTTGACAGGTATAAGAGCTACACCTTC
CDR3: CASSSNNLDRYKSYTF

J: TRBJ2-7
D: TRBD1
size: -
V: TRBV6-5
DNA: TGTGCCAGCAGGGGGACAGGGGGGAACGAGCAGTACTTC
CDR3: CASRGTGGNEQYF

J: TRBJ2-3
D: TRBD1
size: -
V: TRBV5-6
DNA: TGTGCCAGCAGCAAAAGATTACAGGGGATAGGCACAGATACGCAGTATTTT
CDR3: CASSKRLQGIGTDTQYF

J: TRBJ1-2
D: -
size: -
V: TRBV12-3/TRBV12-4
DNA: TGTGCCAGCAACCGCCAGGGGATCTATGGCTACACCTTC
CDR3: CASNRQGIYGYTF

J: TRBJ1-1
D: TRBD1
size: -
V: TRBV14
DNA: TGTGCCAGCAGTCTACTGACAGGGTCAAGGGGAACTGAAGCTTTCTTT
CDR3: CASSLLTGSRGTEAFF

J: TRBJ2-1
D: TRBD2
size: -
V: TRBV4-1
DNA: TGCGCCAGCAGCCAAGAAAGACTAGCGGGATCTGAGCAGTTCTTC
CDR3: CASSQERLAGSEQFF

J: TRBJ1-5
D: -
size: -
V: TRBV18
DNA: TGTGCCAGCTCACCAGGCTTTGGAGGGAATAGCAATCAGCCCCAGCATTTT
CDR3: CASSPGFGGNSNQPQHF

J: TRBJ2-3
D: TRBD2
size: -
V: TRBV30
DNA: TGTGCCTGGAGTGTCCCAGCGGGGTTTCGGGATACGCAGTATTTT
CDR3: CAWSVPAGFRDTQYF

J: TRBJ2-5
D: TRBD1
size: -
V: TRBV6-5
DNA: TGTGCCAGCAGTTGGATAGGACAGGGCCAAGAGACCCAGTACTTC
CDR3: CASSWIGQGQETQYF

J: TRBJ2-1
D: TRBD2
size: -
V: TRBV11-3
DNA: TGTGCCAGCAGCTTAGGCGGGAGCTCCTACAATGAGCAGTTCTTC
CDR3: CASSLGGSSYNEQFF

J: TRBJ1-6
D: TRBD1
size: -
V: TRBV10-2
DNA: TGCGCCAGCAGTGAGAGTGACAGGGGATTCCGGAATTCACCCCTCCACTTT
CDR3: CASSESDRGFRNSPLHF

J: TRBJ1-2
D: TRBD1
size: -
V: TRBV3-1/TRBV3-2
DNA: TGTGCCAGCAGCCAGGCCGGGACAGGCGTCTATGGCTACACCTTC
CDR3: CASSQAGTGVYGYTF

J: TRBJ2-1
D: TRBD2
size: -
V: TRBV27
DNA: TGTGCCAGCAGTCACCGACTTGCTAGCGGGGGTGTCAATGAGCAGTTCTTC
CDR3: CASSHRLASGGVNEQFF

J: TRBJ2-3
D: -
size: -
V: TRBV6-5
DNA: TGTGCCAGCAGTACAGGGTTATCCTCAGATACGCAGTATTTT
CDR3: CASSTGLSSDTQYF